Listed below are T cell receptor beta chains from one sample, sequenced in a study of T-cell memory formation after mild COVID-19. TCRdb reprocessed the 5' RACE reads via MiXCR and lists one record per CDR3 protein. The sample contains over 150,000 distinct CDR3 sequences, less than 20% of which appear only once. The sample taken for sequencing was PBMCs or a T cell subset sorted from them (not recorded which). The receptors derive from a man aged 18 to 30 who had mild COVID-19 (a few samples of this study predate the infection). Cell type and time point are not known. Both conserved end residues are part of each CDR3. The D gene is left open where the match is weak. Clone size is shown for a subset of rows, as once, few, many or a class of expanded clone.

D: NA
J: TRBJ2-7
size: few
V: TRBV21-1
CDR3: CASSKEFSGDLDEQYF
DNA: TGTGCCAGCAGCAAAGAGTTTTCAGGGGATTTGGACGAGCAGTACTTC

D: NA
J: TRBJ2-3
size: NA
V: TRBV11-3
CDR3: CASSKGNLGADTQYF
DNA: TGTGCCAGCAGCAAGGGAAATTTAGGGGCAGATACGCAGTATTTT

D: NA
J: TRBJ1-4
size: NA
V: TRBV5-6
CDR3: CASSLDRAEKLFF
DNA: TGTGCCAGCAGCTTGGACAGGGCTGAAAAACTGTTTTTT

D: NA
J: TRBJ2-3
size: NA
V: TRBV6-6
CDR3: CASSYPKGASTDTQYF
DNA: TGTGCCAGCAGTTACCCTAAAGGCGCGAGCACAGATACGCAGTATTTT

D: NA
J: TRBJ1-4
size: NA
V: TRBV28
CDR3: CASSRGRAFLATNEKLFF
DNA: TGTGCCAGCAGTCGGGGAAGGGCATTCCTCGCAACTAATGAAAAACTGTTTTTT

D: NA
J: TRBJ1-2
size: NA
V: TRBV19
CDR3: CASSIDDGYGYTF
DNA: TGTGCCAGTAGTATAGATGACGGCTATGGCTACACCTTC

D: NA
J: TRBJ2-3
size: NA
V: TRBV9
CDR3: CASSVARPTDTQYF
DNA: TGTGCCAGCAGCGTAGCTAGGCCCACAGATACGCAGTATTTT

D: NA
J: TRBJ2-6
size: NA
V: TRBV2
CDR3: CASNSGWSGANVLTF
DNA: TGTGCCAGCAACTCGGGTTGGTCTGGGGCCAACGTCCTGACTTTC

D: NA
J: TRBJ1-1
size: NA
V: TRBV7-2
CDR3: CASSSRRGVWNTEAFF
DNA: TGTGCCAGCAGCTCCCGCCGTGGGGTTTGGAACACTGAAGCTTTCTTT

D: TRBD2
J: TRBJ2-5
size: NA
V: TRBV4-1
CDR3: CASSQASGGETQYF
DNA: TGCGCCAGCAGCCAAGCAAGCGGGGGCGAGACCCAGTACTTC

D: NA
J: TRBJ2-5
size: NA
V: TRBV4-3
CDR3: CASSQGARPGQETQYF
DNA: TGCGCCAGCAGCCAAGGGGCCCGTCCCGGCCAAGAGACCCAGTACTTC

D: TRBD2
J: TRBJ2-3
size: NA
V: TRBV20-1
CDR3: CSARDRLAATDTQYF
DNA: TGCAGTGCTAGAGATCGGCTAGCGGCGACAGATACGCAGTATTTT

D: TRBD1
J: TRBJ1-5
size: NA
V: TRBV28
CDR3: CASRRGQGVYQPQHF
DNA: TGTGCCAGCAGAAGAGGACAGGGTGTTTACCAGCCCCAGCATTTT

D: NA
J: TRBJ1-1
size: few
V: TRBV5-1
CDR3: CASRDPAGYRAFF
DNA: TGCGCCAGCAGGGACCCAGCAGGGTATAGGGCTTTCTTT

D: NA
J: TRBJ1-2
size: few
V: TRBV5-5
CDR3: CASSLNARRRAYGYTF
DNA: TGTGCCAGCAGCTTAAATGCCCGGCGAAGGGCCTATGGCTACACCTTC

D: NA
J: TRBJ1-2
size: few
V: TRBV20-1
CDR3: CSARPQGTYGYTF
DNA: TGCAGTGCTAGACCCCAGGGGACCTATGGCTACACCTTC

D: NA
J: TRBJ2-5
size: few
V: TRBV18
CDR3: CASSPFTFQETQYF
DNA: TGTGCCAGCTCACCTTTCACTTTCCAAGAGACCCAGTACTTC

D: NA
J: TRBJ2-5
size: few
V: TRBV7-4
CDR3: CASSPDSTGTPAWIETQYF
DNA: TGTGCCAGCAGCCCTGACTCGACCGGGACTCCGGCGTGGATCGAGACCCAGTACTTC

D: NA
J: TRBJ1-6
size: few
V: TRBV12-3/TRBV12-4
CDR3: CASTQFRDSPLHF
DNA: TGTGCCAGCACCCAATTTCGCGATTCACCCCTCCACTTT

D: NA
J: TRBJ2-3
size: few
V: TRBV5-1
CDR3: CASSWWDGWEDHTQYF
DNA: TGCGCCAGCAGCTGGTGGGACGGATGGGAAGATCATACGCAGTATTTT

D: TRBD1
J: TRBJ2-3
size: few
V: TRBV6-1
CDR3: CASSSGTASTDTQYF
DNA: TGTGCCAGCAGTTCCGGGACAGCTAGCACAGATACGCAGTATTTT

D: NA
J: TRBJ1-1
size: NA
V: TRBV9
CDR3: CASSRGRNTEAFF
DNA: TGTGCCAGCAGCAGGGGCCGAAACACTGAAGCTTTCTTT

D: TRBD1
J: TRBJ2-1
size: NA
V: TRBV5-1
CDR3: CASSGTTGNNEQFF
DNA: TGCGCCAGCAGCGGAACGACAGGGAACAATGAGCAGTTCTTC

D: NA
J: TRBJ1-1
size: NA
V: TRBV12-3/TRBV12-4
CDR3: CASSSVTASAFF
DNA: TGTGCCAGCAGTTCCGTGACAGCATCGGCTTTCTTT

D: NA
J: TRBJ2-7
size: many
V: TRBV7-2
CDR3: CASSSTAGSYEQYF
DNA: TGTGCCAGCAGCTCCACAGCAGGCTCCTACGAGCAGTACTTC

D: TRBD2
J: TRBJ2-5
size: few
V: TRBV5-1
CDR3: CASSLVLAGGETQYF
DNA: TGCGCCAGCAGCTTGGTACTAGCGGGAGGAGAGACCCAGTACTTC

D: TRBD1
J: TRBJ1-2
size: few
V: TRBV7-2
CDR3: CASSSRDSGVGYTF
DNA: TGTGCCAGCAGCTCCCGGGACAGTGGGGTTGGCTACACCTTC

D: NA
J: TRBJ2-3
size: NA
V: TRBV20-1
CDR3: CSARWEADTQYF
DNA: TGCAGTGCTAGGTGGGAGGCAGATACGCAGTATTTT

D: TRBD1
J: TRBJ1-4
size: NA
V: TRBV6-6
CDR3: CASSRTSGGIYEKLFF
DNA: TGTGCCAGCAGCCGTACCTCAGGGGGCATATATGAAAAACTGTTTTTT

D: TRBD2
J: TRBJ2-1
size: few
V: TRBV12-3/TRBV12-4
CDR3: CASSTGTISGNEQFF
DNA: TGTGCCAGCAGTACCGGGACTATTTCCGGTAATGAGCAGTTCTTC

D: TRBD1
J: TRBJ1-4
size: many
V: TRBV12-3/TRBV12-4
CDR3: CASSLQGATNEKLFF
DNA: TGTGCCAGCAGTTTACAGGGGGCTACTAATGAAAAACTGTTTTTT

D: NA
J: TRBJ2-3
size: NA
V: TRBV7-2
CDR3: CASSSLLRVDTQYF
DNA: TGTGCCAGCAGCTCCCTCCTTCGGGTCGATACGCAGTATTTT

D: NA
J: TRBJ1-4
size: few
V: TRBV3-1
CDR3: CASSQDYGQHVEKLFF
DNA: TGTGCCAGCAGCCAAGATTATGGGCAGCATGTTGAAAAACTGTTTTTT